The 13 T cell receptor beta chains in this list originate from one sample, sequenced in a study of cytomegalovirus exposure and HLA in healthy donors. The table came from immunoSEQ multiplex PCR; TCRdb's copy has only in-frame clones and leaves some out. This sample has under 150,000 clones; about nine tenths occur once, and the top ten carry 0.6% to 0.8%. Sequenced input: PBMCs. The origin of the receptors is a young man in good health and CMV-seronegative.

The rearrangement uses TRBV19 and TRBJ2-2; D is possibly TRBD2 (6 bases). The CDR3 contains 15 residues. With 3 bases removed from V and 5 bases from J, the gap between germline ends came to 13 bases. The V gene's germline CDR1 is LNHDA and CDR2 SQIVND (reference sequence). The CDR3 protein is CASSMNSAGTGELFF. The CDR3 DNA sequence: TGTGCCAGTAGTATGAATAGTGCGGGAACCGGGGAGCTGTTTTTT.

V usage is TRBV4-3 and J usage is TRBJ2-3, with 10 bases fitting TRBD1. CDR1 LGHNA and CDR2 YSLEER come from the germline V gene. The CDR3 is 16 amino acids. The ends lost 4 bases at V and 5 bases at J; junction bases unmatched: 9. CDR3 sequence: CASSPGQGLVKDTQYF. The CDR3 nucleotides are TGCGCCAGCAGCCCGGGACAGGGGTTAGTTAAAGATACGCAGTATTTT.

The rearrangement links TRBV27 to TRBJ1-1, with D perhaps TRBD1 (5 bases). In germline, CDR1 is MNHEY, CDR2 SMNVEV (reference sequence). The CDR3 sequence is 16 residues long. The V end lost 1 base, the J end lost 4 bases, and 16 bases lay between the germline ends. For the CDR3, the DNA is TGTGCCAGCAGTTTATTGGAGGGGCTGGGGATCACTGAAGCTTTCTTT. This sequence encodes CASSLLEGLGITEAFF.

The chain links TRBV9 to TRBJ2-1; TRBD2 agrees at 9 bases. Germline V CDR1 and CDR2: SGDLS, YYNGEE. The CDR3 consists of 15 residues. V lost 2 bases, J lost 2 bases, and 2 bases stayed unmatched. The DNA for the CDR3 is TGTGCCAGCAGCGTTGCTAGCGGGGCCTACAATGAGCAGTTCTTC. Its translation: CASSVASGAYNEQFF.

This chain connects TRBV5-1 to TRBJ1-1; 7 bases are a match to TRBD1. The CDR3 is 18 amino acids. Losses at the gene ends were 3 bases for V and 1 base for J; bases not matched to a gene: 15. From germline, CDR1 is SGHRS and CDR2 YFSETQ. As DNA, the CDR3 is TGCGCCAGCAGCTCGGACTTGGGCCGTGACAGGGCGAACACTGAAGCTTTCTTT. Protein: CASSSDLGRDRANTEAFF.

V gene TRBV7-9 combines with J gene TRBJ2-7; tentatively, D is TRBD2 (6 bases). Germline V gene sequence: CDR1 SEHNR, CDR2 FQNEAQ (reference sequence). V lost 1 base and J lost 7, with 17 bases in between. The CDR3 runs 15 residues. The CDR3 region is CASSLGVGSLREQYV. The CDR3 DNA reads as TGTGCCAGCAGCTTAGGTGTCGGGAGCTTGAGGGAGCAGTACGTC.

J is TRBJ1-1 and V is TRBV10-1, with 9 bases that match TRBD1. The V gene end was trimmed by 5 bases and the J gene end by 4 bases; junction bases not matched to a gene: 14. The CDR3 runs to 17 residues. Germline CDR1 reads WNHNN; CDR2 reads SYGVQD (reference sequence). The CDR3 reads CASSPWGQGGSPTEAFF. CDR3 coding DNA: TGCGCCAGCAGTCCCTGGGGACAGGGAGGGTCACCCACTGAAGCTTTCTTT.

The CDR3 DNA is TGTGCCACCAGGGCTAGGAGCAAAAACCTCGTAAACGAGCAGTACGTC. This codes for CATRARSKNLVNEQYV. This sequence joins TRBV5-8 and TRBJ2-7, with D perhaps TRBD1 (5 bases). This CDR3 comprises 16 residues. Germline loops: CDR1 SGHTS, CDR2 YDEGEE. Trimming took off 9 bases at V and 5 bases at J, with 27 bases between the two ends.

This sequence joins TRBV27 and TRBJ2-1; TRBD2 aligns across 12 bases. The CDR3 loop spans 17 amino acids. V lost 4 bases, J lost 7 bases, and 11 bases stayed unmatched. The germline V gene encodes CDR1 MNHEY and CDR2 SMNVEV (reference sequence). CDR3 DNA: TGTGCCAGCAGTTCCAACCCTAGCGGGGGGGCCGGTAATGAGCAGTTCTTC. Amino acid sequence: CASSSNPSGGAGNEQFF.

J is TRBJ2-1 and V is TRBV5-1; D not certain. Germline CDR1 SGHRS, CDR2 YFSETQ. CDR3 length: 13 amino acids. Trimming removed 1 base from V and 4 bases from J, with 6 bases in between. CDR3 nucleotide sequence: TGCGCCAGCAGCTTGAACAGTTACAATGAGCAGTTCTTC. It specifies CASSLNSYNEQFF.

J is TRBJ2-3 and V is TRBV9; D is perhaps TRBD1 (5 bases). V lost 0 bases and J 1 base, leaving 9 bases between the germline ends. CDR1 is SGDLS and CDR2 is YYNGEE in the germline V gene. The CDR3 length is 15 residues. CDR3 DNA sequence: TGTGCCAGCAGCGTAGTGCCAGGGCGCACAGATACGCAGTATTTT. Translated, it gives CASSVVPGRTDTQYF.

Only a few counts were recorded for this clone. The chain's CDR3 is CAIKDRGNTIYF. In DNA form, the CDR3 reads TGTGCCATCAAAGACAGGGGAAACACCATATATTTT. The V gene is TRBV10-3, the J gene TRBJ1-3; a weak D match, TRBD1 (6 bases). Trimming took 7 bases from V and 4 from J, leaving 8 bases between them. The germline gives CDR1 ENHRY, CDR2 SYGVKD. The CDR3 consists of 12 residues.

The V call is TRBV9, the J call TRBJ1-1, with 8 bases aligning to TRBD1. The CDR3 is made up of 17 amino acids. In germline, CDR1 is SGDLS, CDR2 YYNGEE. The J segment lost 4 bases and the V segment lost 2 bases, leaving 13 bases of the junction unmatched. The CDR3 DNA follows: TGTGCCAGCAGCGTCGGACAGGGCCCCATACCTGGCACTGAAGCTTTCTTT. It codes for CASSVGQGPIPGTEAFF.